Below are 18 T cell receptor beta chains sequenced from a single sample in a study of cytomegalovirus exposure and HLA in healthy donors (dated by TCRdb to 2016 to 2017). Library method: the immunoSEQ multiplex PCR assay. For the multiplex PCR, a mixture combining 60 forward primers for TCR Vbeta segments and 13 reverse primers for TCR Jbeta segments was used. What TCRdb holds here is the immuneACCESS table cut down to in-frame rearrangements. Part of the clones is not present; checked against another copy, under half of the missing clones reflect an unresolved V gene, and the others are unexplained. This sample lists about 200,000 clones; around 83% were detected once. The ten largest clones take up 2.5% to 3% of the sample. The specimen was PBMCs. These receptors were taken from a woman between 40 and 50 years old in good health and CMV-seronegative.

J is TRBJ2-5 and V is TRBV5-1; 11 positions agree with TRBD2. V shed 4 bases, J shed 0 bases, and the junction held 5 bases outside the gene matches. CDR3 length: 16 residues. In germline, CDR1 is SGHRS, CDR2 YFSETQ. This CDR3 is CASSPGLADYQETQYF. CDR3 bases: TGCGCCAGCAGCCCGGGACTAGCGGACTACCAAGAGACCCAGTACTTC.

The rearrangement joins TRBV7-9 to TRBJ2-7, with D perhaps TRBD1 (6 bases). The V end was cut by 2 bases, the J end by 3 bases, with 14 bases between. The CDR3 consists of 15 residues. Germline V gene lookup returns CDR1 SEHNR and CDR2 FQNEAQ (reference sequence). The CDR3 protein is CASSLWVGGVYEQYF. The CDR3 coding sequence is TGTGCCAGCAGCTTATGGGTAGGGGGTGTCTACGAGCAGTACTTC.

This clone was seen only a few times. The genes are TRBV6-4 and TRBJ1-4; 7 positions agree with TRBD1. This CDR3 contains 15 residues. The trim removed 4 bases at V and 2 bases at J, leaving 4 bases unmatched. Per germline, CDR1 MRHNA and CDR2 SNTAGT. CDR3 protein: CASSVPGQTNEKLFF. As DNA, the CDR3 is TGTGCCAGCAGTGTCCCGGGACAGACTAATGAAAAACTGTTTTTT.

This chain links TRBV7-2 with TRBJ2-3; perhaps TRBD2 as D (5 bases). Germline CDR1 SGHTA, CDR2 FQGNSA. This CDR3 is built from 13 residues. Deletions cut 0 bases from V and 4 bases from J, with 5 bases between. As DNA, the CDR3 is TGTGCCAGCAGCTTAGCGGGAGCAGATACGCAGTATTTT. Translated: CASSLAGADTQYF.

The chain uses TRBV5-1 and TRBJ2-3, with a possible D match to TRBD2 (6 bases). V gave up 4 bases and J gave up 0 bases, with 12 bases separating them. Germline V CDR1 and CDR2: SGHRS, YFSETQ. The CDR3 sequence is 15 residues long. CDR3 region: CASSPGLTSTDTQYF. In DNA form, the CDR3 reads TGCGCCAGCAGCCCCGGACTAACTAGCACAGATACGCAGTATTTT.

Remarks on this clone: The sample has other DNA sequences that encode this CDR3 too. The rearrangement links TRBV5-1 to TRBJ1-2; the match to TRBD1 covers 9 bases. Trimming took 5 bases from V and 2 from J; bases not matched to a gene: 4. The CDR3 length is 14 residues. Germline CDR1 is SGHRS and CDR2 is YFSETQ. CDR3 region: CASSRGQGNYGYTF. The CDR3 DNA sequence: TGCGCCAGCAGTCGGGGACAGGGAAACTATGGCTACACCTTC.

V and J are TRBV27 and TRBJ2-1, with 7 bases aligning to TRBD2. The CDR3 is 16 residues long. J gave up 8 bases and V 6 bases, and 16 bases lay outside the gene matches. CDR1 and CDR2 from the germline V gene are MNHEY and SMNVEV (reference sequence). CDR3 protein: CASSRTRLGLLYEQFF. The CDR3 nucleotides read TGTGCCAGCAGCCGGACTAGGCTAGGCCTTTTGTATGAGCAGTTCTTC.

The rearrangement uses TRBV28 and TRBJ2-7; 11 bases are a match to TRBD1. Germline CDR1 is MDHEN and CDR2 is SYDVKM. The V segment lost 2 bases and the J segment 3 bases; nucleotides outside the gene matches: 3. This CDR3 spans 15 amino acids. Written as DNA, the CDR3 is TGTGCCAGCAGTTTAGGGGGGACAGGGGGCTACGAGCAGTACTTC. Its protein product is CASSLGGTGGYEQYF.

The V call is TRBV2, the J call TRBJ2-5; 7 nucleotides agree with TRBD2. The J call could be wrong; TRBJ2-7 is a better fit for the DNA end. The CDR3 runs to 14 residues. Germline V gene lookup returns CDR1 SNHLY and CDR2 FYNNEI. The CDR3 is CASGGLPVSYEQYF. CDR3 coding DNA: TGTGCCAGCGGGGGACTACCAGTCTCCTACGAGCAGTACTTC.

The genes are TRBV19 and TRBJ2-3, with 12 bases lining up with TRBD2. This CDR3 is built from 16 residues. Germline values: CDR1 LNHDA, CDR2 SQIVND (reference sequence). Trimming took 5 bases from V and 5 from J; bases not matched to a gene: 8. CDR3 coding DNA: TGTGCCAGTAGTCCGTACTCTAGCGGGAGGGGAGATACGCAGTATTTT. Translation: CASSPYSSGRGDTQYF.

This clone was counted a few times. The J gene is TRBJ1-2, the V gene TRBV19, with D hard to call. Germline V gene sequence: CDR1 LNHDA, CDR2 SQIVND (reference sequence). Trimming removed 3 bases from V and 1 base from J, with 12 bases in between. The CDR3 is made up of 15 amino acids. The CDR3 sequence: CASSIEASDNYGYTF. The DNA for the CDR3 is TGTGCCAGTAGTATCGAGGCGTCCGATAACTATGGCTACACCTTC.

This chain links TRBV15 with TRBJ2-7, with no clear D. Per the germline V gene, CDR1 is LNHNV and CDR2 is YYDKDF (reference sequence). Deletions cut 0 bases from V and 5 bases from J, with 8 bases between. The CDR3 sequence is 13 residues long. The CDR3 nucleotides are TGTGCCACCAGCAGAGATGCTACAGACGAGCAGTACTTC. Amino acids: CATSRDATDEQYF.

The chain employs TRBV4-1 and TRBJ2-6, with 7 bases aligning to TRBD1. Germline-derived CDR1 and CDR2 are MGHRA and YSYEKL. V lost 4 bases, J lost 0 bases, and 15 bases stayed unmatched. This CDR3 region has 20 residues. The chain's CDR3 is CASSPKGGQAIYSGANVLTF. The CDR3, as DNA: TGCGCCAGCAGCCCCAAGGGCGGACAGGCGATATACTCTGGGGCCAACGTCCTGACTTTC.

This clone was observed a single time. This rearrangement joins TRBV7-2 to TRBJ2-1; 14 positions match TRBD2. Germline V gene lookup returns CDR1 SGHTA and CDR2 FQGNSA. The CDR3 runs 15 residues. Trimming took 0 bases from V and 11 from J; bases not matched to a gene: 3. This CDR3 is CASSLAGTSGGKQFF. The CDR3 nucleotides read TGTGCCAGCAGCTTAGCGGGGACTAGCGGGGGTAAGCAGTTCTTC. Based on the CDR3 plus reference TRBV7-2 and TRBJ2-1, the full variable domain is GAGVSQSPSNKVTEKGKDVELRCDPISGHTALYWYRQSLGQGLEFLIYFQGNSAPDKSGLPSDRFSAERTGGSVSTLTIQRTQQEDSAVYLCASSLAGTSGGKQFFGPGTRLTVL.

The chain links TRBV11-3 to TRBJ2-5; tentative D call: TRBD2 (7 bases). The germline CDR1 and CDR2 sequences are SGHNT and YENEEA. The CDR3 runs 16 residues. V lost 5 bases to trimming and J lost 3 bases, with 19 bases between them. In nucleotides, the CDR3 is TGTGCCAGCAGCCGCGGGGGTTGGGGGGGCGAAGAGACCCAGTACTTC. It specifies CASSRGGWGGEETQYF.

V gene TRBV30 combines with J gene TRBJ1-4; TRBD1 matches 7 bases. CDR3 length equals 15 residues. V lost 3 bases, J lost 0 bases, and 4 bases stayed unmatched. The germline CDR1 and CDR2 sequences are GTSNPN and SVGIG (reference sequence). The DNA of the CDR3 is TGTGCCTGGAGCCCGACAGGGACAACTAATGAAAAACTGTTTTTT. This sequence encodes CAWSPTGTTNEKLFF.

The CDR3 DNA is TGCGCCAGCAGCCAAGACTCGCCCAAGCTGGGAGAGAGTGAGCAGTTCTTC. It codes for CASSQDSPKLGESEQFF. J is TRBJ2-1 and V is TRBV4-1, with TRBD2 as a possible D gene (5 bases). From germline, CDR1 is MGHRA and CDR2 YSYEKL. The ends were cut back, 0 bases at V and 9 bases at J, with 21 bases in the middle. The length of the CDR3 is 17 residues.

V usage is TRBV28 and J usage is TRBJ2-7; D remains ambiguous. This CDR3 is 12 amino acids long. From germline, CDR1 is MDHEN and CDR2 SYDVKM. Trimming pared 8 bases from V and 2 bases from J, leaving 10 bases between. CDR3 loop: CASGSATYEQYF. The DNA for the CDR3 is TGTGCCAGCGGTAGTGCGACCTACGAGCAGTACTTC.